Shown below are 4 T cell receptor beta chains from a single sample sequenced in a study of cytomegalovirus exposure and HLA in healthy donors. PCR was performed using 60 Vbeta and 13 Jbeta primers. Sequencing was performed with immunoSEQ multiplex PCR; in TCRdb, only in-frame clones are kept and a portion is missing. The repertoire consists of about 120,000 clones, with about 72% occurring once and the leading ten covering about 4.9%. Specimen: PBMCs. These receptors originate from a man over 45 in good health and CMV-seropositive.

This sequence joins TRBV10-2 and TRBJ2-5; no reliable D call. Trimming took 9 bases from V and 0 from J, leaving 11 bases between them. This CDR3 contains 13 residues. The germline V gene encodes CDR1 WSHSY and CDR2 SAAADI. This CDR3 reads CASTQQYQETQYF. The DNA for the CDR3 is TGCGCCAGTACACAGCAATACCAAGAGACCCAGTACTTC.

The gene calls are TRBV5-1 and TRBJ2-2, with TRBD1 matching over 8 bases. This CDR3 is 15 amino acids long. The germline V gene has CDR1 SGHRS and CDR2 YFSETQ. V dropped 4 bases and J dropped 2; count of bases not matched to a gene: 4. CDR3 amino acids: CASSTDRGNTGELFF. CDR3 sequence (DNA): TGCGCCAGCAGCACCGACAGGGGTAACACCGGGGAGCTGTTTTTT.

This clone was counted only a few times. The rearrangement links TRBV6-5 to TRBJ1-1; D call uncertain. Trimming removed 2 bases from V and 2 bases from J, with 9 bases in between. The CDR3 runs 14 residues. Germline V gene lookup returns CDR1 MNHEY and CDR2 SVGAGI. Here the CDR3 reads CASSYQVGNTEAFF. The CDR3 region has the DNA TGTGCCAGCAGTTACCAGGTCGGTAACACTGAAGCTTTCTTT.

The genes are TRBV2 and TRBJ2-3; 9 positions match TRBD2. Germline lookup yields CDR1 SNHLY and CDR2 FYNNEI. Trimming at V came to 5 bases and at J to 2 bases, leaving 5 bases not matched to a gene. The CDR3 length is 15 residues. In DNA form, the CDR3 reads TGTGCCAGCAGTCCCAGGACTAGCGCCACAGATACGCAGTATTTT. Its translation is CASSPRTSATDTQYF.